The subject of this entry is one TCR beta chain. Together with a sample-barcoded 5' primer, a J-beta primer mix was included in a second PCR lasting roughly 6 to 12 cycles. TCRdb ran MiXCR on the 5' RACE reads and lists one entry per CDR3 protein. The sample records roughly 830,000 distinct CDR3 sequences, approximately 67% being singletons. The record originates from a study of blood T cells in healthy people across ages. The CDR3 runs to 15 residues. The V gene end was trimmed by 3 bases and the J gene end by 5 bases; junction bases not matched to a gene: 9. Germline CDR1 and CDR2: MDHEN and SYDVKM.

V and J are TRBV28 and TRBJ2-7; TRBD1 matches at 8 bases. The sequenced sample was blood. This sequence was found in a man younger than 40 in good health. The CDR3 is CASSFSDRDGDEQYF. As DNA, the CDR3 is TGTGCCAGCAGTTTCTCGGACAGGGATGGAGACGAGCAGTACTTC.